Following are 20 T cell receptor beta chains from one sample sequenced in a study of shared clonotypes between healthy human individuals. Clones were sequenced by immunoSEQ multiplex PCR, and TCRdb holds only the in-frame ones, with some missing. The sample holds about 230,000 clones, 65% to 70% seen once. Input material: memory CD4+ T cells sorted from blood. Subset described: CD45RA-negative fraction. These receptors originate from a man aged 25-45 years in good health.

This clone was seen a single time. The chain recombines TRBV19 with TRBJ1-2; 7 bases align to TRBD1. This CDR3 comprises 13 residues. After removal of 8 bases from V and 4 bases from J, the junction contained 7 bases not matched to a gene. Germline V lookup: CDR1 LNHDA, CDR2 SQIVND (reference sequence). Here the CDR3 DNA reads TGTGCCAGTGGGGGAACAGGGGTCTATGGCTACACCTTC. This codes for CASGGTGVYGYTF.

This clone was detected many times. The chain recombines TRBV11-2 with TRBJ2-3; D may be TRBD1 or TRBD2 (6 bases each). CDR3 length equals 15 residues. V was pared by 0 bases and J by 6 bases, with 13 bases between. Germline V gene sequence: CDR1 SGHAT, CDR2 FQNNGV. In DNA form, the CDR3 reads TGTGCCAGCAGCTTAGAGGTCAGGGGACTCGATACGCAGTATTTT. Translation gives CASSLEVRGLDTQYF.

This clone was observed a few times. The chain couples TRBV30 to TRBJ1-2, with 7 bases aligning to TRBD1. CDR3 length: 13 amino acids. Losses at the gene ends were 3 bases for V and 2 bases for J; bases not matched to a gene: 3. Germline V gene lookup returns CDR1 GTSNPN and CDR2 SVGIG (reference sequence). CDR3 sequence reads: CAWRAGGNYGYTF. The CDR3 DNA follows: TGTGCCTGGAGGGCAGGGGGAAACTATGGCTACACCTTC. Based on the CDR3 plus reference TRBV30 and TRBJ1-2, the full variable domain is SQTIHQWPATLVQPVGSPLSLECTVEGTSNPNLYWYRQAAGRGLQLLFYSVGIGQISSEVPQNLSASRPQDRQFILSSKKLLLSDSGFYLCAWRAGGNYGYTFGSGTRLTVV.

V and J are TRBV29-1 and TRBJ2-7; TRBD1 matches at 8 bases. Losses at the gene ends were 4 bases for V and 4 bases for J; bases not matched to a gene: 6. CDR3 size: 13 residues. Germline-derived CDR1 and CDR2 are SQVTM and ANQGSEA. This CDR3 is CSVGGDRLYEQYF. The CDR3 DNA reads TGCAGCGTTGGTGGGGACAGGTTATACGAGCAGTACTTC.

Points on this clone: Other nucleotide sequences from this sample produce the same CDR3. The chain uses TRBV19 and TRBJ1-4; no reliable D call. Germline V CDR1 and CDR2: LNHDA, SQIVND (reference sequence). V lost 4 bases and J lost 0, with 9 bases in between. This CDR3 contains 15 residues. The CDR3 here is CASSNRRSTNEKLFF. The CDR3, as DNA: TGTGCCAGTAGTAACCGACGGTCAACTAATGAAAAACTGTTTTTT.

V is TRBV7-8 and J is TRBJ2-2; 9 bases are a match to TRBD2. This CDR3 comprises 19 residues. The V gene end was trimmed by 1 base and the J gene end by 1 base; junction bases not matched to a gene: 10. Looked up from germline, CDR1 is SGHVS and CDR2 is FQNEAQ. This CDR3 is CASSLVGLAGKWNTGELFF. The CDR3 region has the DNA TGTGCCAGCAGCTTAGTAGGCCTAGCGGGAAAGTGGAACACCGGGGAGCTGTTTTTT.

This clone was counted many times. The chain employs TRBV5-1 and TRBJ1-2; D is uncertain. The germline V gene has CDR1 SGHRS and CDR2 YFSETQ. CDR3 size: 13 residues. Trimming stripped 4 bases from V and 4 bases from J, with 11 bases between. DNA of the CDR3: TGCGCCAGCAGCGAAGTCCGGGGCTATGGCTACACCTTC. Amino acid sequence: CASSEVRGYGYTF.

This clone came up once. The chain uses TRBV18 and TRBJ2-1, with 8 bases that match TRBD2. The CDR3 runs 16 residues. V was clipped by 5 bases and J by 3 bases; unmatched bases: 9. Germline loops: CDR1 KGHSH, CDR2 LQKENI. CDR3 nucleotide sequence: TGTGCCAGCTCATTTCAGCGGGAGACTGACTACAATGAGCAGTTCTTC. It translates to CASSFQRETDYNEQFF.

The chain uses TRBV28 and TRBJ2-7; 9 bases agree with TRBD2. Trimming removed 4 bases from V and 5 bases from J; junction bases left unmatched: 9. The CDR3 is 15 residues long. CDR1 and CDR2 (germline): MDHEN, SYDVKM. CDR3 amino acids: CASSSVGTSFHEQYF. The CDR3 bases are TGTGCCAGCAGTTCCGTCGGGACTAGCTTCCACGAGCAGTACTTC. The full variable domain, rest sourced from reference TRBV28 and TRBJ2-7, is DVKVTQSSRYLVKRTGEKVFLECVQDMDHENMFWYRQDPGLGLRLIYFSYDVKMKEKGDIPEGYSVSREKKERFSLILESASTNQTSMYLCASSSVGTSFHEQYFGPGTRLTVT.

This clone was detected only a few times. This chain uses TRBV5-5 with TRBJ1-2; 8 nucleotides align to TRBD1. Germline values: CDR1 SGHKS, CDR2 YYEKEE (reference sequence). This CDR3 is 15 amino acids long. Trimming at V came to 4 bases and at J to 6 bases, leaving 11 bases not matched to a gene. The CDR3 region has the DNA TGTGCCAGCAGCCCGACCAGACAGGGGAGGAATGGCTACACCTTC. Residues: CASSPTRQGRNGYTF.

The V and J genes are TRBV10-3 and TRBJ1-5; 9 bases match TRBD1. The CDR3 covers 17 residues. Germline lookup yields CDR1 ENHRY and CDR2 SYGVKD. The V segment lost 0 bases and the J segment 2 bases; nucleotides outside the gene matches: 5. The CDR3 DNA sequence: TGTGCCATCAGTGAGTCCGGACAGGGGAAAGGCAATCAGCCCCAGCATTTT. This codes for CAISESGQGKGNQPQHF.

The gene calls are TRBV5-6 and TRBJ1-5; a possible D gene is TRBD1 (5 bases). Trimming stripped 1 base from V and 2 bases from J, with 13 bases between. Germline-derived CDR1 and CDR2 are SGHDT and YYEEEE. The CDR3 sequence is 16 residues long. The CDR3 loop is CASSLLGGEGNQPQHF. The CDR3 DNA is TGTGCCAGCAGCTTGCTTGGAGGGGAGGGCAATCAGCCCCAGCATTTT.

In this sample, this clone turned up a few times. This chain connects TRBV2 to TRBJ2-7; a weak D match, TRBD1 (5 bases). Germline V gene data show CDR1 as SNHLY and CDR2 as FYNNEI. The CDR3 is made up of 15 amino acids. Trimming cost V 5 bases and J 4 bases, with 18 bases left between them. In DNA form, the CDR3 reads TGTGCCAGCAGTCCAAGGGGTTTCCTGGGGTACGAGCAGTACTTC. Translated, it gives CASSPRGFLGYEQYF.

The chain recombines TRBV5-1 with TRBJ2-3, with D perhaps given as TRBD1 or TRBD2 (5 bases each). Trimming removed 6 bases from V and 2 bases from J, with 16 bases in between. Germline CDR1 is SGHRS and CDR2 is YFSETQ. The CDR3 consists of 15 residues. CDR3 sequence: CASIPGGGTTDTQYF. The CDR3 DNA sequence: TGCGCCAGCATCCCCGGTGGGGGAACCACAGATACGCAGTATTTT. Complete variable domain (other parts from reference TRBV5-1 and TRBJ2-3): KAGVTQTPRYLIKTRGQQVTLSCSPISGHRSVSWYQQTPGQGLQFLFEYFSETQRNKGNFPGRFSGRQFSNSRSEMNVSTLELGDSALYLCASIPGGGTTDTQYFGPGTRLTVL.

This chain connects TRBV19 to TRBJ1-1, with a tentative D call TRBD1 (5 bases). V gave up 4 bases and J gave up 0 bases, with 15 bases separating them. Germline lookup yields CDR1 LNHDA and CDR2 SQIVND (reference sequence). The CDR3 sequence is 16 residues long. The CDR3 protein is CASSTPDTYMNTEAFF. The CDR3 coding sequence is TGTGCCAGTAGTACCCCGGACACTTACATGAACACTGAAGCTTTCTTT.

The rearrangement joins TRBV7-8 to TRBJ1-1; TRBD1 aligns across 7 bases. Trimming removed 5 bases from V and 0 bases from J; junction bases left unmatched: 12. The V gene's germline CDR1 is SGHVS and CDR2 FQNEAQ. This CDR3 contains 17 residues. CDR3 loop: CASSPGQVAAMNTEAFF. CDR3 coding DNA: TGTGCCAGCAGCCCTGGACAGGTCGCAGCTATGAACACTGAAGCTTTCTTT.

The chain uses TRBV7-9 and TRBJ1-1; TRBD1 matches at 7 bases. Germline V lookup: CDR1 SEHNR, CDR2 FQNEAQ (reference sequence). With 4 bases clipped from V and 3 bases from J, the junction kept 5 bases outside the gene matches. CDR3 length: 14 amino acids. CDR3 in amino acids: CASSSQQGYTEAFF. CDR3 nucleotides: TGTGCCAGCAGCTCCCAACAGGGGTACACTGAAGCTTTCTTT.

V usage is TRBV5-4 and J usage is TRBJ1-1; no clear D gene. V shed 2 bases and J shed 8 bases, with 25 bases lying between them. Germline CDR1 and CDR2: SGHNT and YYREEE (reference sequence). This CDR3 region has 17 residues. This chain's CDR3 is CASSLLMARASQAEAFF. CDR3 DNA sequence: TGTGCCAGCAGCTTATTGATGGCTAGGGCATCTCAGGCGGAAGCTTTCTTT.

The J gene is TRBJ2-1, the V gene TRBV11-2, with 8 bases identical to TRBD2. The J segment lost 0 bases and the V segment lost 4 bases, leaving 2 bases of the junction unmatched. The V gene's germline CDR1 is SGHAT and CDR2 FQNNGV. CDR3 length: 15 residues. CDR3 bases: TGTGCCAGCAGCTCGGGGACTAGCTCCTACAATGAGCAGTTCTTC. This gives the protein CASSSGTSSYNEQFF.

This chain uses TRBV18 with TRBJ2-1; 9 bases fit TRBD2. The germline V gene encodes CDR1 KGHSH and CDR2 LQKENI. Trimming took 5 bases from V and 6 from J; bases not matched to a gene: 5. This CDR3 spans 14 amino acids. The CDR3 loop is CASSTGLASNEQFF. For the CDR3, the DNA is TGTGCCAGCTCAACGGGACTAGCTAGCAATGAGCAGTTCTTC.